The 29 T cell receptor beta chains below were found in one sample sequenced in a study of cytomegalovirus exposure and HLA in healthy donors. The PCR used 60 Vbeta and 13 Jbeta primers. Method: immunoSEQ multiplex PCR; TCRdb's copy keeps in-frame clones and lacks some. The sample has approximately 68,000 clones; roughly 80% are singletons. Specimen: PBMCs. These receptor sequences come from a woman aged 30 to 39 in good health and CMV-seropositive.

J is TRBJ2-1 and V is TRBV28; 7 bases match TRBD2. Looked up from germline, CDR1 is MDHEN and CDR2 is SYDVKM. The CDR3 consists of 20 residues. After removal of 3 bases from V and 2 bases from J, the junction contained 19 bases not matched to a gene. In nucleotides, the CDR3 is TGTGCCAGCAGTTTTCCCTCCGGAATCGGGCGGGAGTCCACCTACAATGAGCAGTTCTTC. This translates into CASSFPSGIGRESTYNEQFF. Full variable domain (remainder filled in from reference TRBV28 and TRBJ2-1): DVKVTQSSRYLVKRTGEKVFLECVQDMDHENMFWYRQDPGLGLRLIYFSYDVKMKEKGDIPEGYSVSREKKERFSLILESASTNQTSMYLCASSFPSGIGRESTYNEQFFGPGTRLTVL.

J is TRBJ2-1 and V is TRBV4-2, with TRBD2 matching 9 bases. Per the germline V gene, CDR1 is LGHNA and CDR2 is YNFKEQ. V lost 0 bases to trimming and J lost 9 bases; unmatched junction nucleotides: 15. There are 18 residues in the CDR3. CDR3 amino acids: CASSQDGASGTRGSEQFF. The CDR3 region has the DNA TGTGCCAGCAGCCAAGATGGCGCTAGCGGGACTAGGGGGAGTGAGCAGTTCTTC.

On this clone itself: An end of the junction does not agree with germline; a read error may underlie this. Different DNA sequences within this sample yield the same CDR3. This chain joins TRBV5-1 and TRBJ2-1; weak D call: TRBD2 (5 bases). The CDR3 is made up of 15 amino acids. Germline lookup yields CDR1 SGHRS and CDR2 YFSETQ. CDR3 sequence: CAISNRKAAYNEQFF. For the CDR3, the DNA is TGCGCCATCAGCAACCGAAAAGCGGCATACAATGAGCAGTTCTTC.

Here the CDR3 reads CASSWTGGTGELFF. In nucleotides, the CDR3 is TGCGCCAGCAGCTGGACGGGGGGGACCGGGGAGCTGTTTTTT. The rearrangement joins TRBV5-1 to TRBJ2-2, with 8 bases aligning to TRBD2. The trim removed 3 bases at V and 5 bases at J, leaving 3 bases unmatched. Looked up from germline, CDR1 is SGHRS and CDR2 is YFSETQ. The CDR3 spans 14 residues.

The chain recombines TRBV7-9 with TRBJ1-1; D call uncertain. V lost 3 bases to trimming and J lost 8 bases, with 7 bases between them. Germline CDR1 reads SEHNR; CDR2 reads FQNEAQ (reference sequence). This CDR3 is built from 11 residues. DNA of the CDR3: TGTGCCAGCAGCTTTCGAGAGGAAGCTTTCTTT. Translation: CASSFREEAFF.

The chain employs TRBV19 and TRBJ2-1, with D tentatively TRBD2 (6 bases). Trimming took 5 bases from V and 2 from J, leaving 13 bases between them. The CDR3 length is 15 residues. Germline assignment: CDR1 LNHDA and CDR2 SQIVND (reference sequence). The CDR3, as DNA: TGTGCCAGTAGTGTCACTAGCAGCGCCTACAATGAGCAGTTCTTC. This gives the protein CASSVTSSAYNEQFF.

The chain joins TRBV9 to TRBJ2-1, with 8 bases matching TRBD2. The V gene end was trimmed by 1 base and the J gene end by 13 bases; junction bases not matched to a gene: 10. The CDR3 has 14 residues. The V gene's germline CDR1 is SGDLS and CDR2 YYNGEE. The CDR3 loop reads CASSVMGREGPQFF. DNA for the CDR3: TGTGCCAGCAGCGTAATGGGTCGGGAGGGCCCTCAGTTCTTC.

The rearrangement links TRBV11-2 to TRBJ2-7; 9 nucleotides align to TRBD2. With 3 bases clipped from V and 7 bases from J, the junction kept 19 bases outside the gene matches. The CDR3 is made up of 18 amino acids. The germline gives CDR1 SGHAT, CDR2 FQNNGV. CDR3 region: CASSLRLAVFPPSTEQYF. The CDR3 nucleotides are TGTGCCAGCAGCTTGAGACTAGCGGTTTTTCCCCCCTCTACTGAGCAGTACTTC.

Only one count was recorded for this clone. The chain has TRBV28 and TRBJ2-3; the D gene is possibly TRBD1 (6 bases). V lost 7 bases, J lost 6 bases, and 20 bases lay in between. The CDR3 covers 15 residues. The germline gives CDR1 MDHEN, CDR2 SYDVKM. The CDR3 region has the DNA TGTGCCAGCACCTCCCCCGTGGGGGCTATCGATACGCAGTATTTT. It encodes CASTSPVGAIDTQYF.

V is TRBV6-6 and J is TRBJ2-3; D possibly corresponds to TRBD2 (5 bases). Trimming took 0 bases from V and 0 from J, leaving 10 bases between them. This CDR3 is built from 16 residues. Germline CDR1 is MNHNY and CDR2 is SVGAGI (reference sequence). The CDR3 loop reads CASSYSGADSTDTQYF. The CDR3 nucleotides are TGTGCCAGCAGTTACTCGGGAGCAGATAGCACAGATACGCAGTATTTT.

Comments on this clone: The CDR3 does not close with the conserved phenylalanine or tryptophan, likely indicating a read error. The chain has TRBV2 and TRBJ2-2; 7 positions match TRBD2. Germline-derived CDR1 and CDR2 are SNHLY and FYNNEI. The CDR3 contains 13 residues. The J segment lost 6 bases and the V segment lost 11 bases, leaving 9 bases of the junction unmatched. Here the CDR3 DNA reads TGTGCCTGTCAGCGGGATCTATCCGGGGAGCTGTTTGTT. This codes for CACQRDLSGELFV.

The chain joins TRBV6-1 to TRBJ2-7, with 7 positions matching TRBD1. From germline, CDR1 is MNHNS and CDR2 SASEGT. Trimming removed 8 bases from V and 2 bases from J; junction bases left unmatched: 9. CDR3 length: 14 residues. CDR3 sequence reads: CASRRGTVTYEQYF. Here the CDR3 DNA reads TGTGCCAGCCGACGAGGGACAGTTACCTACGAGCAGTACTTC.

The V call is TRBV21-1, the J call TRBJ2-5; TRBD2, the table's D call, was not compared with the DNA. TRBV21-1 constitutes a pseudogene. The CDR3 has 17 amino acids. The CDR3 DNA reads TGTGCCAGCAGCCATTCCTTTAGGAGCGGAGAACAAGAGACCCAGTACTTC. Residues: CASSHSFRSGEQETQYF.

This sequence joins TRBV28 and TRBJ1-6; no definite D call. V was shortened by 8 bases and J by 0 bases, with 8 bases between the two germline ends. Looked up from germline, CDR1 is MDHEN and CDR2 is SYDVKM. This CDR3 is 14 amino acids long. The CDR3 region is CASRTSSYNSPLHF. The CDR3 DNA reads as TGTGCCAGCCGAACGAGCTCCTATAATTCACCCCTCCACTTT.

The V gene is TRBV7-8, the J gene TRBJ2-7; 10 bases agree with TRBD2. The length of the CDR3 is 16 residues. Looked up from germline, CDR1 is SGHVS and CDR2 is FQNEAQ. Trimming took 1 base from V and 6 from J; bases not matched to a gene: 9. CDR3 in DNA: TGTGCCAGCAGCTTAGTCCTAGCGGGAGCGGTTGGCGAGCAGTACTTC. Its protein product is CASSLVLAGAVGEQYF.

This clone has only one observation. V gene TRBV7-2 combines with J gene TRBJ2-3, with 9 bases that match TRBD1. Germline V CDR1 and CDR2: SGHTA, FQGNSA. J gave up 0 bases and V 5 bases, and 3 bases lay outside the gene matches. This CDR3 is 15 amino acids long. Here the CDR3 reads CASSPDRGSTDTQYF. As DNA, the CDR3 is TGTGCCAGCAGCCCGGACAGGGGAAGCACAGATACGCAGTATTTT.

For the CDR3, the DNA is TGTGCCTGGAGGTTGGCGGGGAGCACAGATACGCAGTATTTT. Protein sequence: CAWRLAGSTDTQYF. The genes are TRBV30 and TRBJ2-3; tentative D call: TRBD2 (6 bases). This CDR3 is built from 14 residues. From germline, CDR1 is GTSNPN and CDR2 SVGIG (reference sequence). V lost 3 bases to trimming and J lost 0 bases, with 10 bases between them. Filled out from reference TRBV30 and TRBJ2-3, the complete variable domain reads SQTIHQWPATLVQPVGSPLSLECTVEGTSNPNLYWYRQAAGRGLQLLFYSVGIGQISSEVPQNLSASRPQDRQFILSSKKLLLSDSGFYLCAWRLAGSTDTQYFGPGTRLTVL.

This chain links TRBV21-1 with TRBJ2-3; the tabulated D call, TRBD1, remains unverified against the DNA. TRBV21-1 is assigned pseudogene status. CDR3 length equals 10 residues. In DNA, the CDR3 is TGTGCCAGCAGCCCAGGGGGGAAGTATTTT. It is translated as CASSPGGKYF.

This chain uses TRBV7-2 with TRBJ2-7; 9 positions agree with TRBD1. V lost 4 bases and J lost 1; bases outside the gene matches: 5. The CDR3 contains 15 residues. The germline CDR1 and CDR2 sequences are SGHTA and FQGNSA. In DNA form, the CDR3 reads TGTGCCAGCAGCTGGGACAGGGTAGGTTCCTACGAGCAGTACTTC. Its translation: CASSWDRVGSYEQYF. Supplemented by reference TRBV7-2 and TRBJ2-7, the full variable domain reads GAGVSQSPSNKVTEKGKDVELRCDPISGHTALYWYRQSLGQGLEFLIYFQGNSAPDKSGLPSDRFSAERTGGSVSTLTIQRTQQEDSAVYLCASSWDRVGSYEQYFGPGTRLTVT.

By share of the sample, this clone is medium-sized. The chain is built from TRBV6-1 and TRBJ2-1; tentatively, D is TRBD2 (5 bases). Trimming pared 0 bases from V and 7 bases from J, leaving 13 bases between. The CDR3 consists of 15 residues. Germline V CDR1 and CDR2: MNHNS, SASEGT. CDR3 amino acids: CASSEASSGGNEQFF. The CDR3 bases are TGTGCCAGCAGTGAAGCTTCTAGTGGCGGGAATGAGCAGTTCTTC.

The chain uses TRBV28 and TRBJ2-5, with a tentative D call TRBD1 (6 bases). Trimming left V 3 bases short and J 5 bases short, with 10 bases between. CDR3 length: 13 residues. The V gene's germline CDR1 is MDHEN and CDR2 SYDVKM. As DNA, the CDR3 is TGTGCCAGCAGTTTTCCGGGACACGAGACCCAGTACTTC. Encoded protein: CASSFPGHETQYF.

This rearrangement joins TRBV6-1 to TRBJ2-7; possible D gene TRBD2, 6 bases. V was pared by 3 bases and J by 2 bases, with 20 bases between. This CDR3 spans 17 amino acids. The germline CDR1 and CDR2 sequences are MNHNS and SASEGT. In nucleotides, the CDR3 is TGTGCCAGCAGTGATCGCGGTTCTAGCGCCCTCGCCTACGAGCAGTACTTC. This sequence encodes CASSDRGSSALAYEQYF.

This clone turned up a few times. The chain couples TRBV4-3 to TRBJ1-1; D might be TRBD1 (5 bases). Germline CDR1 LGHNA, CDR2 YSLEER. V lost 0 bases and J lost 5, with 13 bases in between. This CDR3 has 15 residues. The CDR3 region is CASSQEEGRGTEAFF. CDR3 nucleotide sequence: TGCGCCAGCAGCCAAGAGGAAGGGAGGGGTACTGAAGCTTTCTTT.

V and J are TRBV6-1 and TRBJ2-7; D unclear. The CDR3 is made up of 13 amino acids. Between the trimmed V and J ends, which lost 6 bases and 4 bases, there was a span of 13 bases. CDR1 is MNHNS and CDR2 is SASEGT in the germline V gene. Written as DNA, the CDR3 is TGTGCCAGCAGGCCCCTTATTACTTACGAGCAGTACTTC. This gives the protein CASRPLITYEQYF.

The rearrangement links TRBV27 to TRBJ2-1; 9 positions agree with TRBD2. Germline V gives CDR1 MNHEY, CDR2 SMNVEV (reference sequence). This CDR3 has 15 residues. Trimming removed 0 bases from V and 6 bases from J; junction bases left unmatched: 3. The CDR3 is CASSLSGGRANEQFF. As DNA, the CDR3 is TGTGCCAGCAGTTTATCCGGCGGGAGGGCCAATGAGCAGTTCTTC.

This clone was picked up one time. The rearrangement links TRBV2 to TRBJ2-7; 7 bases are a match to TRBD2. This CDR3 has 15 amino acids. Germline trimming cut 10 bases from V and 3 bases from J; bases unmatched to any gene: 15. Germline V gene sequence: CDR1 SNHLY, CDR2 FYNNEI. The CDR3 region is CAIKLGAGVLYEQYF. The CDR3 nucleotides read TGTGCCATCAAACTAGGGGCGGGAGTTCTCTACGAGCAGTACTTC.

The count of this clone is one. The chain recombines TRBV7-2 with TRBJ2-1; D possibly corresponds to TRBD2 (6 bases). The CDR3 has 14 amino acids. Looked up from germline, CDR1 is SGHTA and CDR2 is FQGNSA. Trimming pared 7 bases from V and 1 base from J, leaving 11 bases between. CDR3 DNA sequence: TGTGCCAGCACTACCCGGGGGTCCTACAATGAGCAGTTCTTC. Translated: CASTTRGSYNEQFF.

Remarks on this clone: An end of the junction differs from the germline gene, which may be a read error. The gene calls are TRBV7-9 and TRBJ2-2, with 12 bases fitting TRBD2. This CDR3 has 18 residues. Germline V CDR1 and CDR2: SEHNR, FQNEAQ (reference sequence). The CDR3, as DNA: TGTTCCAGCAGCTTACCTCCGAGACTAGCGGGAGTTGCCGGGGAGCTGTTTTTT. It codes for CSSSLPPRLAGVAGELFF.

The chain combines TRBV14 with TRBJ2-3; 7 bases are a match to TRBD2. The CDR3 runs 14 residues. V was pared by 6 bases and J by 2 bases, with 5 bases of the junction left unmatched. Per germline, CDR1 SGHDN and CDR2 FVKESK. In DNA, the CDR3 is TGTGCCAGCAGAGCGGGACTCTCCACAGATACGCAGTATTTT. This encodes CASRAGLSTDTQYF.